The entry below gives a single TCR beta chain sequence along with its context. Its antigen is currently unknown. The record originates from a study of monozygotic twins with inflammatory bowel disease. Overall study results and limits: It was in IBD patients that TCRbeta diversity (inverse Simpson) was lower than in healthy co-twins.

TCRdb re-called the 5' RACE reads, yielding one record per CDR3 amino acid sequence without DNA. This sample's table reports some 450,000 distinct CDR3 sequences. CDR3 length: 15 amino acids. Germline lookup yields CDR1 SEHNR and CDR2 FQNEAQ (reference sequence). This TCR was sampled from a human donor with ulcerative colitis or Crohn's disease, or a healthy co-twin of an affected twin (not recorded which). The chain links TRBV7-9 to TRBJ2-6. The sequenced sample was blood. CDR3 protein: CASSLGVEGANVLTF.